A selection of T cell receptor beta chains follows, all from one sample in a study of T cell repertoires in cytomegalovirus infection. Each CDR3 protein is one row after TCRdb ran MiXCR on the reads. The table lists about 680,000 distinct CDR3 sequences, roughly 26% of them singletons. Sequenced material: CD8+ T cells from PBMCs. The receptor set was obtained from a human donor in good health (CMV status not recorded). Some clones in this sample may be carry-over from other donors' samples. The CDR3 runs from the conserved cysteine through the conserved F or W. Fields, in order: clone size, D gene, V gene, J gene, CDR3 DNA, CDR3 protein. A D gene is named only where the DNA matches it firmly. Size values are once, few and many counts, or a class for expanded clones, and some rows have none.

clone_size: few
d_call: -
v_call: TRBV6-2/TRBV6-3
j_call: TRBJ1-1
cdr3_nt: TGTGCCAGCAGTTATATCGGTAGACCCTTCGAAGCTTTCTTT
cdr3_aa: CASSYIGRPFEAFF

clone_size: -
d_call: TRBD1
v_call: TRBV12-5
j_call: TRBJ2-2
cdr3_nt: TGTGCTAGTGGTTTCACAGGGGAGTCGGTGTCCGGGGAGCTGTTTTTT
cdr3_aa: CASGFTGESVSGELFF

clone_size: -
d_call: -
v_call: TRBV12-3/TRBV12-4
j_call: TRBJ2-5
cdr3_nt: TGTGCCAGCAGTTTGTGGGAGGAAGAGACCCAGTACTTC
cdr3_aa: CASSLWEEETQYF

clone_size: few
d_call: -
v_call: TRBV10-3
j_call: TRBJ1-1
cdr3_nt: TGTGCCATCAGTGAGGGGGGGCCGGGTGAAGCTTTCTTT
cdr3_aa: CAISEGGPGEAFF

clone_size: many
d_call: -
v_call: TRBV7-8
j_call: TRBJ2-1
cdr3_nt: TGTGCCAGCAGCGAGGGACTGTGGAGGTACAATGAGCAGTTCTTC
cdr3_aa: CASSEGLWRYNEQFF

clone_size: few
d_call: -
v_call: TRBV20-1
j_call: TRBJ1-6
cdr3_nt: TGCAGTGCCAGGGGTTGGGATTCACCCCTCCACTTT
cdr3_aa: CSARGWDSPLHF

clone_size: many
d_call: -
v_call: TRBV6-2/TRBV6-3
j_call: TRBJ2-6
cdr3_nt: TGTGCCAGCAGTTCAGACAGGGAGGAAGGGGCCAACGTCCTGACTTTC
cdr3_aa: CASSSDREEGANVLTF

clone_size: -
d_call: TRBD2
v_call: TRBV6-5
j_call: TRBJ2-7
cdr3_nt: TGTGCCAGCAGTCCCTTCGGGACTAGCTACGAGCAGTACTTC
cdr3_aa: CASSPFGTSYEQYF

clone_size: few
d_call: TRBD2
v_call: TRBV6-5
j_call: TRBJ2-7
cdr3_nt: TGTGCCAGCAGCCGTTGGGGAGGGGTCAACGAGCAGTACTTC
cdr3_aa: CASSRWGGVNEQYF

clone_size: many
d_call: -
v_call: TRBV7-8
j_call: TRBJ1-6
cdr3_nt: TGTGCCAGCAGCTCAACAGGGAGCTCCTATAATTCACCCCTCCACTTT
cdr3_aa: CASSSTGSSYNSPLHF

clone_size: -
d_call: -
v_call: TRBV20-1
j_call: TRBJ1-2
cdr3_nt: TGCAGTGCTAATGATCGGTCAGGAATCACTAACTATGGCTACACCTTC
cdr3_aa: CSANDRSGITNYGYTF

clone_size: -
d_call: TRBD1
v_call: TRBV23-1
j_call: TRBJ2-2
cdr3_nt: TGCGCCAGCCGAGCGACAGGGTCAAACGGGGAGCTGTTTTTT
cdr3_aa: CASRATGSNGELFF

clone_size: -
d_call: TRBD2
v_call: TRBV28
j_call: TRBJ2-5
cdr3_nt: TGTGCCAGCAGACCTTTCGGACTAGCGGAGACCCAGTACTTC
cdr3_aa: CASRPFGLAETQYF

clone_size: many
d_call: -
v_call: TRBV4-1
j_call: TRBJ1-1
cdr3_nt: TGCGCCAGCAGCCAAGAATTCGACAACACTGAAGCTTTCTTT
cdr3_aa: CASSQEFDNTEAFF

clone_size: few
d_call: -
v_call: TRBV20-1
j_call: TRBJ2-1
cdr3_nt: TGCAGTGCTAGACATACCGCTTGGGCATTACATGAGCAGTTCTTC
cdr3_aa: CSARHTAWALHEQFF

clone_size: -
d_call: -
v_call: TRBV29-1
j_call: TRBJ1-1
cdr3_nt: TGCAGCGTGGACTGGGGTCTCGAAGCTTTCTTT
cdr3_aa: CSVDWGLEAFF

clone_size: many
d_call: -
v_call: TRBV12-3/TRBV12-4
j_call: TRBJ2-6
cdr3_nt: TGTGCCAGCAGTTCTTCCCCAGGGCCTGGGGCCAACGTCCTGACTTTC
cdr3_aa: CASSSSPGPGANVLTF

clone_size: -
d_call: -
v_call: TRBV14
j_call: TRBJ2-5
cdr3_nt: TGTGCCAGCAGCGGGGAAATGGAAGAGACCCAGTACTTC
cdr3_aa: CASSGEMEETQYF